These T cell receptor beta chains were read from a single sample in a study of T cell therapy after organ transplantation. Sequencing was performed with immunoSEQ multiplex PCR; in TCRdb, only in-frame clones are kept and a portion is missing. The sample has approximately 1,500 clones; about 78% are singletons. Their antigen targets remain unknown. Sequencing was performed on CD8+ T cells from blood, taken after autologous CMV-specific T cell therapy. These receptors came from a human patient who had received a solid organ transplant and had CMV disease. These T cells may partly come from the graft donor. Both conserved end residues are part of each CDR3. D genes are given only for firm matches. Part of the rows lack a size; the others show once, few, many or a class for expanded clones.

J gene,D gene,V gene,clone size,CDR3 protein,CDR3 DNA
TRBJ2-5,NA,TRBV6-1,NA,CASSEAVGGLGTQYF,TGTGCCAGCAGTGAAGCTGTGGGGGGGCTCGGGACCCAGTACTTC
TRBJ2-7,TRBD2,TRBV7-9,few,CAIRGGRAYEQYF,TGTGCCATTAGGGGCGGGAGGGCCTACGAGCAGTACTTC
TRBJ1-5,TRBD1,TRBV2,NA,CASRPGTGGRQPQHF,TGTGCCAGCAGACCCGGGACAGGGGGCCGTCAGCCCCAGCATTTT
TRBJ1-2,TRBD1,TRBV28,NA,CASSPRQGIIGYTF,TGTGCCAGCAGTCCCCGACAGGGGATTATTGGCTACACCTTC
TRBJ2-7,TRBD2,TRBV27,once,CASSLSGGRAYEQYF,TGTGCCAGCAGTTTATCGGGCGGGAGGGCCTACGAGCAGTACTTC
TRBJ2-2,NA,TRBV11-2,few,CASSLVFGGRTGELFF,TGTGCCAGCAGCTTAGTTTTCGGGGGTCGAACCGGGGAGCTGTTTTTT
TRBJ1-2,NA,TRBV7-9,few,CASSRRPRGYTF,TGTGCCAGCAGCCGGAGGCCGAGGGGCTACACCTTC
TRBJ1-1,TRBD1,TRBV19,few,CASSLDREAFF,TGTGCCAGTAGTCTGGACAGGGAAGCTTTCTTT
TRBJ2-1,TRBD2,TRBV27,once,CASRGLATLEQFF,TGTGCCAGCAGGGGACTAGCCACGCTCGAGCAGTTCTTC
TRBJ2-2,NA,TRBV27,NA,CASSLPPTGELFF,TGTGCCAGCAGTTTACCACCCACCGGGGAGCTGTTTTTT
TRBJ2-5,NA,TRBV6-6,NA,CASSDEGRETQYF,TGTGCCAGCAGTGACGAGGGGAGGGAGACCCAGTACTTC
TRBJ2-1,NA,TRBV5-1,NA,CASSLTSSPYNEQFF,TGCGCCAGCAGCTTGACTAGTTCCCCCTACAATGAGCAGTTCTTC
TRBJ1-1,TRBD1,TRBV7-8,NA,CASTPTGTAIEAFF,TGTGCCAGCACCCCCACCGGGACAGCTATTGAAGCTTTCTTT
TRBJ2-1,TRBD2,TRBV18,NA,CASSPQPSGGPYNELFF,TGTGCCAGCTCACCACAGCCTAGCGGGGGCCCTTACAATGAGCTGTTCTTC
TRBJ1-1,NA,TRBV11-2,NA,CASSPTRGTEAFF,TGTGCCAGCAGTCCTACGCGAGGCACTGAAGCTTTCTTT
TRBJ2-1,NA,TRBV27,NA,CASSLSGWNEQFF,TGTGCCAGCAGTTTATCGGGGTGGAATGAGCAGTTCTTC
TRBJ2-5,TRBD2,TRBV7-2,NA,CASSRWTSANQETQYF,TGTGCCAGCAGCCGCTGGACTAGCGCCAACCAAGAGACCCAGTACTTC
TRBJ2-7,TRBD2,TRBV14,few,CASSQDRAGAYEQYF,TGTGCCAGCAGCCAAGATCGGGCGGGAGCATACGAGCAGTACTTC
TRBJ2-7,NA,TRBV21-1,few,CASSHGSSTGSHEQYF,TGTGCCAGCAGCCATGGTAGCTCGACAGGGTCCCACGAGCAGTACTTC
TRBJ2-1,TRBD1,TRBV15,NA,CATSGGQGANEQFF,TGTGCCACCAGCGGCGGACAGGGGGCTAACGAGCAGTTCTTC
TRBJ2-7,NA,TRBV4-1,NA,CASSDGAGAYEQYF,TGCGCCAGCAGCGACGGCGCAGGGGCCTACGAGCAGTACTTC
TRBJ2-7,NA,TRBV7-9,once,CASSLTGRTYEQYF,TGTGCCAGCAGCTTAACAGGGCGAACCTACGAGCAGTACTTC
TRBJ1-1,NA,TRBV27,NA,CASSFGLVGNTEAFF,TGTGCCAGCAGTTTTGGGCTGGTGGGGAACACTGAAGCCTTCTTT
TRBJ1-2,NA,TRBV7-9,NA,CASSPDTSSSYGYTF,TGTGCCAGCAGCCCCGACACTTCAAGCAGCTATGGCTACACCTTC
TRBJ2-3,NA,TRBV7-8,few,CASSSSGTFLTDTQYF,TGTGCCAGCAGCTCCTCCGGGACTTTCCTCACAGATACGCAGTATTTT
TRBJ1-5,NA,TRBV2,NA,CASSRTLRSQPQHF,TGTGCCAGCAGTCGGACCCTAAGGAGTCAGCCCCAGCATTTT
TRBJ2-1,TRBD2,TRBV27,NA,CASSFRLAGASSYNEQFF,TGTGCCAGCAGTTTTCGACTAGCGGGGGCCAGCTCCTACAATGAGCAGTTCTTC
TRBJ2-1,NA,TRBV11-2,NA,CASSPEGPLGQFF,TGTGCCAGCAGCCCCGAGGGACCCCTGGGGCAGTTCTTC
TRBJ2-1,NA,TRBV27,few,CASSLLAEYNEQFF,TGTGCCAGCAGTTTATTAGCAGAGTACAATGAGCAGTTCTTC
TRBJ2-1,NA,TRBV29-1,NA,CSVEEFERVFYNEQFF,TGCAGCGTTGAAGAATTCGAGCGGGTCTTCTACAATGAGCAGTTCTTC
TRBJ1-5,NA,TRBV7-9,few,CASGDLTNQPQHF,TGTGCCAGCGGCGACCTTACTAATCAGCCCCAGCATTTT
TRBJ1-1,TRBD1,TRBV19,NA,CASSSITGETEAFF,TGTGCCAGTAGTTCCATTACAGGGGAGACTGAAGCTTTCTTT
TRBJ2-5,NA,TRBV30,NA,CALESIQMRQEVETQYF,TGTGCCCTGGAGTCTATTCAAATGAGACAGGAGGTAGAGACCCAGTACTTC
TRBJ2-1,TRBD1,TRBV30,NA,CAWSVGTGINEQFF,TGTGCCTGGAGTGTAGGGACAGGGATCAATGAGCAGTTCTTC
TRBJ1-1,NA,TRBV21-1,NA,CASSKRDSLEAEAFF,TGTGCCAGCAGCAAAAGGGACAGCCTGGAGGCTGAAGCTTTCTTT
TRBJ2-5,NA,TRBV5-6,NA,CASSTRLVGWGETQYF,TGTGCCAGCAGCACCCGCCTCGTAGGGTGGGGAGAGACCCAGTACTTC
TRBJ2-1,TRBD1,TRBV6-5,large,CASGQGAGEQFF,TGTGCCAGTGGACAGGGGGCAGGGGAGCAGTTCTTC
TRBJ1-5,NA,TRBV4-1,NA,CASSQDGGQYQPQHF,TGCGCCAGCAGCCAAGATGGGGGCCAGTATCAGCCCCAGCATTTT
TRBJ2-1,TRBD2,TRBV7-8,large,CASSLVGSGTRRNEQFF,TGTGCCAGCAGCTTAGTTGGGTCCGGGACTAGGAGGAATGAGCAGTTCTTC
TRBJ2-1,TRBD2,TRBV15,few,CATSRVWGRASPYNEQFF,TGTGCCACCAGCAGAGTATGGGGGAGGGCCTCCCCCTACAATGAGCAGTTCTTC
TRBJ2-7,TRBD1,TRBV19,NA,CASSPGTGDPYEQYF,TGTGCCAGTAGTCCCGGGACAGGGGATCCCTACGAGCAGTACTTC
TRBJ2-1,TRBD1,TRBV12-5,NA,CASGGGQGPYNEQFF,TGTGCTAGTGGTGGTGGACAGGGTCCTTACAATGAGCAGTTCTTC
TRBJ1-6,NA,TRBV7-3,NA,CASSLFEGRGSPLHF,TGTGCCAGCAGCTTATTTGAGGGGCGCGGCTCACCCCTCCACTTT
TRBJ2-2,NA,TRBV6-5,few,CASSVEETGELFF,TGTGCCAGCAGTGTGGAGGAAACCGGGGAGCTGTTTTTT
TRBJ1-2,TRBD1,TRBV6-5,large,CASRPGTGVGYTF,TGTGCCAGCAGACCCGGGACAGGGGTTGGCTACACCTTC
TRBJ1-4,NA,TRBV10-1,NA,CASSGESEKLFF,TGCGCCAGCAGTGGGGAGAGTGAAAAACTGTTTTTT
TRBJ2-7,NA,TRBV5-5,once,CASSLDLTRVGEQYF,TGTGCCAGCAGCTTGGACCTAACGAGGGTGGGCGAGCAGTACTTC
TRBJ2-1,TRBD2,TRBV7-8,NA,CASSQERGGPNEQFF,TGTGCCAGCAGCCAGGAGCGGGGGGGCCCAAATGAGCAGTTCTTC
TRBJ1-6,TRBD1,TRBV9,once,CASSVVGQPNSPLHF,TGTGCCAGCAGCGTAGTGGGACAGCCAAATTCACCCCTCCACTTT
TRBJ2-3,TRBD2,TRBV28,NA,CASRIIAGGLTDTQYF,TGTGCCAGCAGAATAATAGCGGGAGGGCTCACAGATACGCAGTATTTT
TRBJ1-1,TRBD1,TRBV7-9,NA,CASSSLQGAGTEAFF,TGTGCCAGCAGCTCACTACAGGGGGCCGGAACTGAAGCTTTCTTT
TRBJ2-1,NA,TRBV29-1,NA,CSVERGGSYNEQFF,TGCAGCGTTGAGCGAGGGGGTTCCTACAATGAGCAGTTCTTC
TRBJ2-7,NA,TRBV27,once,CASSSLDRRYEQYF,TGTGCCAGCAGTTCTCTGGACAGAAGGTACGAGCAGTACTTC
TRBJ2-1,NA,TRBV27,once,CASSLSGGFNEQFF,TGTGCCAGCAGTTTATCGGGCGGGTTCAATGAGCAGTTCTTC
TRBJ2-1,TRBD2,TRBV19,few,CASSKGGSSYNEQFF,TGTGCCAGTAGTAAAGGCGGGAGCTCCTACAATGAGCAGTTCTTC
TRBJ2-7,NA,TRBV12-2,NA,CASSRNSGGNEQYF,TGTGCCAGCAGCCGGAACTCTGGGGGCAACGAGCAGTACTTC
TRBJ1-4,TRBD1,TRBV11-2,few,CASSLAGQGGEKLFF,TGTGCCAGCAGCTTAGCCGGACAGGGAGGGGAAAAACTGTTTTTT
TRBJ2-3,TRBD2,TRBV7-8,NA,CASSDSGGSADTQYF,TGTGCCAGCAGCGATAGCGGGGGATCGGCAGATACGCAGTATTTT
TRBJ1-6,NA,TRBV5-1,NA,CASSLVWTDNSPLHF,TGCGCCAGCAGCTTGGTTTGGACAGACAATTCACCCCTCCACTTT